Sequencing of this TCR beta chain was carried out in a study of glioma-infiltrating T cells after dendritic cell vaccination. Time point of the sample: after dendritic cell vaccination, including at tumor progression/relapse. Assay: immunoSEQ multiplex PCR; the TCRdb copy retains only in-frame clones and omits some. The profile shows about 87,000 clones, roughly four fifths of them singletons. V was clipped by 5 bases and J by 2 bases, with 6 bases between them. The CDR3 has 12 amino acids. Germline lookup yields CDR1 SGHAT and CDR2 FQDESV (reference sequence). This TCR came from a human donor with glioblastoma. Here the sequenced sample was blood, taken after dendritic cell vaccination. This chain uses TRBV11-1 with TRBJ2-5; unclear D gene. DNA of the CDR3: TGTGCCAGCAGCCTTAATCAAGAGACCCAGTACTTC. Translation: CASSLNQETQYF. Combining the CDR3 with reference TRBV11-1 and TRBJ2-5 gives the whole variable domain EAEVAQSPRYKITEKSQAVAFWCDPISGHATLYWYRQILGQGPELLVQFQDESVVDDSQLPKDRFSAERLKGVDSTLKIQPAELGDSAMYLCASSLNQETQYFGPGTRLLVL.